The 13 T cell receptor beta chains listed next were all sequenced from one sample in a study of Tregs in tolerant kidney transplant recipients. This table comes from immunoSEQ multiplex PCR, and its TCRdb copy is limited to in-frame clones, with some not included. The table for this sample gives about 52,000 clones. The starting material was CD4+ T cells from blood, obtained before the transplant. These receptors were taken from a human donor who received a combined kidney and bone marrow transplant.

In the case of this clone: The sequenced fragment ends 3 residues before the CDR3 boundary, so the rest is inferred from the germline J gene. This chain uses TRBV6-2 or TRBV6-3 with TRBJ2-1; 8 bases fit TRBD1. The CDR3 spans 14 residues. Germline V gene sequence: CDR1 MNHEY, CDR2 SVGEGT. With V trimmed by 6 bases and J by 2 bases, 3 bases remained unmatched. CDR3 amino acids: CASSDRGAYNEQFF. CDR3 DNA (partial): TGTGCCAGCAGCGACAGGGGTGCCTACAATGAG.

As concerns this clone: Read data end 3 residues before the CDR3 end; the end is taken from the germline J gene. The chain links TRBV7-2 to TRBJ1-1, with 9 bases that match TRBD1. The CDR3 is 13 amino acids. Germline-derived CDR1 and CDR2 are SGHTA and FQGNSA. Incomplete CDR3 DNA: TGTGCCAGCAGCTCCCAGGGACAGGGCGAA. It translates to CASSSQGQGE. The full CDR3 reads CASSSQGQGEAFF.

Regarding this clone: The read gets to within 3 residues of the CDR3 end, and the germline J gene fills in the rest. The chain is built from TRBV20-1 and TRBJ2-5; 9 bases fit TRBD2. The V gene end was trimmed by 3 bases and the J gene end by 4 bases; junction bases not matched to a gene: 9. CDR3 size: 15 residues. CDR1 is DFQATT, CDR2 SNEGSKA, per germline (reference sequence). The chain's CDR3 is CSASFHGTSRETQYF. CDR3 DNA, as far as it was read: TGCAGTGCTAGTTTCCACGGGACTAGCAGAGAGACC.

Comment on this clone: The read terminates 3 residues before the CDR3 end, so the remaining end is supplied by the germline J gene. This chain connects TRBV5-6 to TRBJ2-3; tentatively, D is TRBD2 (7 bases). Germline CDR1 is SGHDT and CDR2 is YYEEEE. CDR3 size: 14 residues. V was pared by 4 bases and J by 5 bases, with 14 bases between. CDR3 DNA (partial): TGTGCCAGCAGCAACGGGGGGCGCGGAGATACG. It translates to CASSNGGRGDT. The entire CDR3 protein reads CASSNGGRGDTQYF.

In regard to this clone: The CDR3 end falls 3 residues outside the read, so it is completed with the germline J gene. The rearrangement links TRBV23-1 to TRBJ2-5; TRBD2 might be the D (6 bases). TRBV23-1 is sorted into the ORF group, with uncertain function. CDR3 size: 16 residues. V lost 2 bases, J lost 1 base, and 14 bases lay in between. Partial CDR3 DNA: TGCGCCAGCAGTCAACGGGGGAGCCCCCCCCAAGAGACC. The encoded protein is CASSQRGSPPQET. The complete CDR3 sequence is CASSQRGSPPQETQYF.

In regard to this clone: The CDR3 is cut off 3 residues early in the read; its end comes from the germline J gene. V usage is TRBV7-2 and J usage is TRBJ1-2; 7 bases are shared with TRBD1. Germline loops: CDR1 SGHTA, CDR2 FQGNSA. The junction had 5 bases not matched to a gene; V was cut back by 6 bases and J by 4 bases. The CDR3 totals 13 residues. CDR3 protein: CASRRDSPYGYTF. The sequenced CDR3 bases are TGTGCCAGCAGAAGGGACAGCCCCTATGGC.

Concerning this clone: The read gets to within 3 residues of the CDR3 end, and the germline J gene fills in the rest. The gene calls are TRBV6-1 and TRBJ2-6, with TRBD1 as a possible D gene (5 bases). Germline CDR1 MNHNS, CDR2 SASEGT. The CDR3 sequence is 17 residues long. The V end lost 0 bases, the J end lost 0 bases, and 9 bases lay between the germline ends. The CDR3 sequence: CASSEAQAFSGANVLTF. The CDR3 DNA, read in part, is TGTGCCAGCAGTGAAGCACAGGCCTTCTCTGGGGCCAACGTC.

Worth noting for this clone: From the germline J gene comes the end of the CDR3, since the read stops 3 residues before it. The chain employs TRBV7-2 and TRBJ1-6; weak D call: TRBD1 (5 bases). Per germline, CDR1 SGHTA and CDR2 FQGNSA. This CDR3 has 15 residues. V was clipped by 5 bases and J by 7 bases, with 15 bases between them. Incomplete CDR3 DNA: TGTGCCAGCAGCCCCCTATTGGGGCCCAATTCACCC. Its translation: CASSPLLGPNSP. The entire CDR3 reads CASSPLLGPNSPLHF.

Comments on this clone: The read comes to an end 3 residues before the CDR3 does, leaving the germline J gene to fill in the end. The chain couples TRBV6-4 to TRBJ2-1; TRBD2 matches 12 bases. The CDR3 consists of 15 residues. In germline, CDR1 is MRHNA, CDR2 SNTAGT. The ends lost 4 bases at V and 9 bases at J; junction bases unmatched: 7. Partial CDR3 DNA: TGTGCCAGCAGTGTTAGCACTAGCGGGGGGAGTGAG. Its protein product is CASSVSTSGGSE. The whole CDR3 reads CASSVSTSGGSEQFF.

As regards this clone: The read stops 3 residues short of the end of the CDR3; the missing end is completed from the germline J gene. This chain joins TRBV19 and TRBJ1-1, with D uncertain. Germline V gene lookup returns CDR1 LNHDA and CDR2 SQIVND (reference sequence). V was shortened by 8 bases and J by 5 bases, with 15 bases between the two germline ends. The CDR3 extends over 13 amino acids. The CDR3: CASRRGAGTEAFF. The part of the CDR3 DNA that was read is TGTGCCAGTCGAAGAGGAGCAGGTACTGAA.

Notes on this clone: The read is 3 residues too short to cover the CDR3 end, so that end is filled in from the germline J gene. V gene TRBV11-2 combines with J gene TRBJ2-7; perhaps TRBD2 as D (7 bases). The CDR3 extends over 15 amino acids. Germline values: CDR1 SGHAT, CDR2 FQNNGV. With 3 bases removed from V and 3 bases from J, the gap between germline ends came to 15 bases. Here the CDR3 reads CASSFGGQRGYEQYF. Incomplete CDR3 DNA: TGTGCCAGCAGCTTCGGGGGGCAAAGGGGCTACGAG.

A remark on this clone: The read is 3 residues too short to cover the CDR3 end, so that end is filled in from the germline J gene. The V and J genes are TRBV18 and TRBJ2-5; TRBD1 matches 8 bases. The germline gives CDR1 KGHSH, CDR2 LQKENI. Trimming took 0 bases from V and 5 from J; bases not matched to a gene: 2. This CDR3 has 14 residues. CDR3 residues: CASSPPDRVETQYF. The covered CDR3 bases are TGTGCCAGCTCACCACCGGACAGGGTTGAGACC.

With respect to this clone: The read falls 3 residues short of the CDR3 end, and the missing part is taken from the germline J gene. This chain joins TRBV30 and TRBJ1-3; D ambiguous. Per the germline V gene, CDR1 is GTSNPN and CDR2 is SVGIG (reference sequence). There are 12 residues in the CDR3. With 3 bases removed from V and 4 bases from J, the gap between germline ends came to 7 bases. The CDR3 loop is CAWRAIGNTIYF. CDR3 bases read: TGTGCCTGGAGGGCCATAGGAAACACC.